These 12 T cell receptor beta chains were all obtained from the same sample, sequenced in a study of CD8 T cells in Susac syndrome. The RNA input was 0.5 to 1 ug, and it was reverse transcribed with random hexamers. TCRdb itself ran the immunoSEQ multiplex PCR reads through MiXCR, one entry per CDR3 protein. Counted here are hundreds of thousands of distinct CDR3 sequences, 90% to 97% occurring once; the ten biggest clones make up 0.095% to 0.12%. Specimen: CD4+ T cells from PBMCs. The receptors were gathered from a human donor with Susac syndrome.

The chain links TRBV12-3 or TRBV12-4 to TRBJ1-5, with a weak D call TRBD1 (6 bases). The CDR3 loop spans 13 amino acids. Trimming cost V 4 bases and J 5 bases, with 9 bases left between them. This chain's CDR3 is CASSSQGHQPQHF. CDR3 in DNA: TGTGCCAGCAGTTCCCAGGGGCATCAGCCCCAGCATTTT.

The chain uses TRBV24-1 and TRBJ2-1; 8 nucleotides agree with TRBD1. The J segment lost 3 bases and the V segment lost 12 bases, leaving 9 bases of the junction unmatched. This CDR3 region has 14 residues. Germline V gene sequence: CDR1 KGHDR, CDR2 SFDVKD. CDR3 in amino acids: CAPSDRACYNEQFF. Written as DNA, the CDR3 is TGTGCCCCCTCGGACAGGGCGTGCTACAATGAGCAGTTCTTC.

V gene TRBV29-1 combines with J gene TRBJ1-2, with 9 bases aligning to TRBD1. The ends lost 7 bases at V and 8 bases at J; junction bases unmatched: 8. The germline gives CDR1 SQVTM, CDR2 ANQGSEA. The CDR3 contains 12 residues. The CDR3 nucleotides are TGCAGCGCTAAACAGGGGGCAAAAGGCTACACCTTC. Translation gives CSAKQGAKGYTF.

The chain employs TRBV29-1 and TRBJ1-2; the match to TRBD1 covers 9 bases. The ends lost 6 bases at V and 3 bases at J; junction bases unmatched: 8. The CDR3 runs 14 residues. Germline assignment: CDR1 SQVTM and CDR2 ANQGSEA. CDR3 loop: CSVDDRGFYYGYTF. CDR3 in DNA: TGCAGCGTCGACGACAGGGGGTTCTACTATGGCTACACCTTC.

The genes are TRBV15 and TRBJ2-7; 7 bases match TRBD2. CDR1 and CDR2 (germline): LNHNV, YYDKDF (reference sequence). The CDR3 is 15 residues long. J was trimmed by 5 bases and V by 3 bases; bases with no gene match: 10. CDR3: CATSSPGQREHEQYF. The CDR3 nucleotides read TGTGCCACCAGCAGTCCCGGCCAGCGGGAACACGAGCAGTACTTC. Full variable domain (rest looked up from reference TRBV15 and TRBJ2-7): DAMVIQNPRYQVTQFGKPVTLSCSQTLNHNVMYWYQQKSSQAPKLLFHYYDKDFNNEADTPDNFQSRRPNTSFCFLDIRSPGLGDTAMYLCATSSPGQREHEQYFGPGTRLTVT.

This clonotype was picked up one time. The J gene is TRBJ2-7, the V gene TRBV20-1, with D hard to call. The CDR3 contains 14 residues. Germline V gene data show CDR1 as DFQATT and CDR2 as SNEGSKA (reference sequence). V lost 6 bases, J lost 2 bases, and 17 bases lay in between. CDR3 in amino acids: CSASRTHNPYEQYF. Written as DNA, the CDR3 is TGCAGTGCGAGCCGGACCCACAATCCCTACGAGCAGTACTTC.

For the CDR3, the DNA is TGCAGCACTTCTAGCGGACAAGAGACCCAGTACTTC. The encoded protein is CSTSSGQETQYF. The rearrangement joins TRBV29-1 to TRBJ2-5; the match to TRBD2 covers 7 bases. CDR3 size: 12 residues. Per the germline V gene, CDR1 is SQVTM and CDR2 is ANQGSEA. J was trimmed by 2 bases and V by 8 bases; bases with no gene match: 5.

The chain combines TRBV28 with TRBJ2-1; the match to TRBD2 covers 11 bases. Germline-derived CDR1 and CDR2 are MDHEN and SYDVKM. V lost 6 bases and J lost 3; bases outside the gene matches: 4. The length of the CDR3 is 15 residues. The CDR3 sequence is CASRPGLADYNEQFF. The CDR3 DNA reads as TGTGCCAGCAGACCGGGACTAGCGGACTACAATGAGCAGTTCTTC.

The CDR3: CASSLGGRNTEAFF. The CDR3 DNA reads as TGTGCCAGCTCCCTAGGGGGAAGGAACACTGAAGCTTTCTTT. This rearrangement joins TRBV18 to TRBJ1-1, with a weak D call TRBD1 (6 bases). CDR1 is KGHSH and CDR2 is LQKENI in the germline V gene. With 6 bases removed from V and 1 base from J, the gap between germline ends came to 12 bases. This CDR3 contains 14 residues.

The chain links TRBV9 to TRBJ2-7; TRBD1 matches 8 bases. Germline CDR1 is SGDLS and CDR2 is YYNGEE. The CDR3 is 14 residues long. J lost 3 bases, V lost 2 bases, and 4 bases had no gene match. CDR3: CASSVTGASYEQYF. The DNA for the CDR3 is TGTGCCAGCAGCGTGACAGGGGCAAGCTACGAGCAGTACTTC.

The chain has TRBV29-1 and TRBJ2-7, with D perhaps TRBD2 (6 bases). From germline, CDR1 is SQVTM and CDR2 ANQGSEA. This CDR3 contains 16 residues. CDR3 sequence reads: CSAGGPVADFSYEQYF. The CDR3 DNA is TGCAGTGCTGGAGGGCCAGTAGCGGACTTCTCCTACGAGCAGTACTTC.

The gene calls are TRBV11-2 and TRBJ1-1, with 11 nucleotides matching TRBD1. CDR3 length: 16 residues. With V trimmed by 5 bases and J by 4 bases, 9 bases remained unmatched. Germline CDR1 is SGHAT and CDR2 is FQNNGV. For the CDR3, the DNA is TGTGCCAGCAGCGCCGGACAGGGGGCGGAGCGCACTGAAGCTTTCTTT. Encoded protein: CASSAGQGAERTEAFF.